The T cell receptor beta chain under discussion was sequenced for a study of CD8+ T cells in alopecia areata. RNA was isolated and reverse transcribed to cDNA, the sequencing template. The protocol was immunoSEQ multiplex PCR, while the TCRdb copy is restricted to in-frame clones and leaves out a portion. This sample yields 130,000 to 150,000 clones, of which more than 75% are seen a single time; about 16% belongs to the top ten. The study, taken as a whole, reports: Scalp samples also contribute reads from the resident alphabeta T cells found in normal skin. Especially in alopecia totalis/universalis, lesional scalp showed greater clonality than normal scalp did.

Germline trimming cut 4 bases from V and 7 bases from J; bases unmatched to any gene: 12. This CDR3 is 17 amino acids long. Germline V lookup: CDR1 MGHRA, CDR2 YSYEKL. About this clone itself: Antigen specificity is unknown.

Starting from PBMCs, sorting isolated CD4+ and CD8+ T cells. Sequenced material: CD8+ T cells sorted from blood, taken at week 0. The V and J genes are TRBV4-1 and TRBJ2-3, with TRBD2 identical over 12 bases. The receptor comes from a human donor with alopecia areata. Here the CDR3 reads CASSLRSPSGRGYTQYF. DNA of the CDR3: TGCGCCAGCAGCCTAAGATCACCTAGCGGGAGGGGGTATACGCAGTATTTT.